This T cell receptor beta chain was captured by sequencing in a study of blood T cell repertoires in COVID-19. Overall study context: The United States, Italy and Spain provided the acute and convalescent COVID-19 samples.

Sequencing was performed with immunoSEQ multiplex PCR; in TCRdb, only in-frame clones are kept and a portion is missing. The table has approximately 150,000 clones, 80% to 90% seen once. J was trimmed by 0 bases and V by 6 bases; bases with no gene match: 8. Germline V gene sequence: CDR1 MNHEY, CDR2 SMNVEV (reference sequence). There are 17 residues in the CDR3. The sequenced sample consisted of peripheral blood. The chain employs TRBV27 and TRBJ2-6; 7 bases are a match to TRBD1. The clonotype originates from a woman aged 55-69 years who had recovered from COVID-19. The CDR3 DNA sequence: TGTGCCAGCAGCCCGACAGGGCCGGGCTCTGGGGCCAACGTCCTGACTTTC. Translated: CASSPTGPGSGANVLTF.